This T cell receptor (beta chain) was recorded in a study of CD8+CD57+ T cells in acquired aplastic anemia. About this clonotype: No DNA is shown, since the ends of the CDR3 on it are uncertain; the CDR3 is the one TCRdb lists.

TCR beta VDJ and CDR3 were profiled, and genomic DNA was the template. Using its own MiXCR run on the reads, TCRdb lists one record per CDR3 protein. The table includes around 130,000 distinct CDR3 sequences, 45% to 60% detected once. Patients chosen for sequencing had CD8+CD57+ cells that had expanded, as shown by flow cytometry. The study sampled blood from patients who had received no therapy. The CDR3 totals 19 residues, both ends included. Per germline, CDR1 MGHDK and CDR2 SYGVNS. V and J are TRBV25-1 and TRBJ1-5; the D call TRBD1 from the table was never checked on the DNA. The specimen sequenced was sorted CD4+, CD8+, or CD8+CD57+ T cells (not recorded which) from PBMCs. This clonotype was sampled from a human donor with aplastic anemia. CDR3 residues: CASSEYNRRSFLWTRHQHF.